These T cell receptor beta chains were read from a single sample in a study of regulatory T cells in long-lasting Graves disease. TCRdb processed the multiplex PCR reads anew with MiXCR; each CDR3 protein has one entry. Of hundreds of thousands of distinct CDR3 sequences listed, around a fifth are singletons. Sample: peripheral blood mononuclear cells (PBMCs), taken when the disease was refractory, from a patient treated with antithyroid drugs. Receptors originate from a female donor with Graves disease. CDR3s include the opening cysteine and the closing phenylalanine or tryptophan. A D gene is named only where the DNA matches it firmly.

J gene | V gene | D gene | CDR3 protein
TRBJ2-3 | TRBV5-1 | TRBD2 | CASSASGRTDTQYF
TRBJ2-5 | TRBV28 | TRBD1 | CASTGTGRYNEQYF
TRBJ1-2 | TRBV6-5 | - | CASSYGGSYGYTF
TRBJ2-7 | TRBV7-2 | - | CASSLNAGTRYEQYF
TRBJ2-4 | TRBV2 | - | CASKVGDLAKNIQYF
TRBJ2-5 | TRBV7-2 | - | CASSLGGGSPSF
TRBJ1-6 | TRBV19 | - | CATRSGGGWNSPLHF
TRBJ1-5 | TRBV5-6 | - | CASSLRAGSGQPQHF
TRBJ2-3 | TRBV7-8 | - | CASSLAWPTTDTQYF
TRBJ2-2 | TRBV4-1 | - | CASSQDLQGGPGELFF